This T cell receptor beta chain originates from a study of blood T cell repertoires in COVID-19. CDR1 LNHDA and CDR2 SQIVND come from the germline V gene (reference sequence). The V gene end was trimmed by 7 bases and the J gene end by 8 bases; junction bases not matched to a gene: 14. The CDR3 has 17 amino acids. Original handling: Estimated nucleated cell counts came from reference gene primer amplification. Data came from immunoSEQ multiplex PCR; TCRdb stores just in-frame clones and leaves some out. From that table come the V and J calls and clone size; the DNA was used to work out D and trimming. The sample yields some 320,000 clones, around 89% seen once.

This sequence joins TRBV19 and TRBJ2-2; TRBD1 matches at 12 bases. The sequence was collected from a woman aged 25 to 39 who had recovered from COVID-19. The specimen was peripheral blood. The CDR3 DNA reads TGTGCCAGTAAGGATTCCGGGACAGGGGGCGCAAGGGGGGAGCTGTTTTTT. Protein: CASKDSGTGGARGELFF.